A selection of T cell receptor beta chains follows, all from one sample in a study of memory CD4+ T cells and cytomegalovirus serostatus. The protocol was immunoSEQ multiplex PCR, while the TCRdb copy is restricted to in-frame clones and leaves out a portion. The table has about 53,000 clones, about 81% seen once. What was sequenced was memory CD4+ T cells from blood. All receptors derive from an adult in good health and CMV-seronegative. Both conserved end residues are part of each CDR3. Each record gives: V gene, J gene, D gene, clone size, CDR3 DNA, CDR3 protein. The D gene is left open where the match is weak. The size entry is marked missing in some rows and otherwise reads once, few, many or a size class.

>TRBV7-6|TRBJ1-1|NA|NA
TGTGCCAGCAGCGCGACAGGGAACACTGAAGCTTTCTTT
CASSATGNTEAFF
>TRBV4-1|TRBJ2-7|NA|NA
TGCGCCAGCAGCCCCTCCGAGGCCGGGTCCAACGAGCAGTACTTC
CASSPSEAGSNEQYF
>TRBV4-2|TRBJ2-4|NA|NA
TGTGCCAGCAGCCAAGCTAGGGGGGCAGGGGTGGACATTCAGTACTTC
CASSQARGAGVDIQYF
>TRBV5-1|TRBJ1-2|TRBD1|few
TGCGCCAGCAGCTCGCCGGGACAGCCATATGGCTACACCTTC
CASSSPGQPYGYTF
>TRBV11-3|TRBJ2-2|TRBD1|once
TGTGCCAGCAGCTTAGGGGGGACAGGGGACACCGGGGAGCTGTTTTTT
CASSLGGTGDTGELFF
>TRBV11-2|TRBJ2-1|NA|NA
TGTGCCAGCAGTTACCAACCCGGACAGTACAATGAGCAGTTCTTC
CASSYQPGQYNEQFF
>TRBV9|TRBJ2-1|TRBD2|NA
TGTGCCAGCAGCGTAGCTAGCGGGATCGATGAGCAGTTCTTC
CASSVASGIDEQFF
>TRBV19|TRBJ1-2|NA|NA
TGTGCCAGTGTAGGGGTTATGAGCAAGGATCATGGCTACACCTTC
CASVGVMSKDHGYTF
>TRBV19|TRBJ1-2|NA|few
TGTGCCAGTAGTATGAGGGTAGGCTATGGCTACACCTTC
CASSMRVGYGYTF
>TRBV4-2|TRBJ2-5|NA|NA
TGTGCCAGCAGCCAAGATTGGAGGGAGACCCAGTACTTC
CASSQDWRETQYF
>TRBV28|TRBJ1-1|NA|NA
TGTGCCAGCAGTGTGCAGGGAGCTTTGAACACTGAAGCTTTCTTT
CASSVQGALNTEAFF
>TRBV5-6|TRBJ2-7|TRBD2|NA
TGTGCCAGCAGCTTGGCTGCTAGCGGGATCCGGGGGTACGAGCAGTACTTC
CASSLAASGIRGYEQYF
>TRBV28|TRBJ1-2|NA|NA
TGTGCCAGCAGTACCCGGGTCTATGGCTACACCTTC
CASSTRVYGYTF
>TRBV7-3|TRBJ2-7|TRBD2|NA
TGTGCCAGCAGCCCCACCGTTACAGGACTAGGAATCGGGGAGCAGTACTTC
CASSPTVTGLGIGEQYF
>TRBV6-1|TRBJ2-5|TRBD2|NA
TGTGCCAGCAGTGAAGGGGGCGGGAGAGAGACCCAGTACTTC
CASSEGGGRETQYF
>TRBV5-1|TRBJ2-1|NA|NA
TGCGCCAGCAGTCATAAATCTGGAGGCAATGAGCAGTTCTTC
CASSHKSGGNEQFF
>TRBV14|TRBJ2-1|NA|NA
TGTGCCAGCAGCCAAGAGAGAGCGGCCCTTGGAAATGAGCAGTTCTTC
CASSQERAALGNEQFF
>TRBV11-2|TRBJ1-3|NA|few
TGTGCCAGCAGCTTAAACCTTATGGGAGGGGCGAAGGGTGGAAACACCATATATTTT
CASSLNLMGGAKGGNTIYF
>TRBV16|TRBJ1-5|TRBD1|NA
TGTGCCAGCAGCCCCCGGGACAGGGCCAATCAGCCCCAGCATTTT
CASSPRDRANQPQHF
>TRBV27|TRBJ2-7|NA|NA
TGTGCCAGCAGTCCTTTCGGGAACGAGCAGTACTTC
CASSPFGNEQYF
>TRBV5-1|TRBJ1-2|TRBD1|NA
TGCGCCAGCAGCTTCACAGGGGAGGGCTACACCTTC
CASSFTGEGYTF
>TRBV5-1|TRBJ1-3|NA|few
TGCGCCAGCAGCCCGGACGGACCCATCTCTGGAAACACCATATATTTT
CASSPDGPISGNTIYF
>TRBV5-4|TRBJ1-1|NA|few
TGTGCCAGCAGCTACATGGGAGACAGAGAAGCTTTCTTT
CASSYMGDREAFF
>TRBV7-9|TRBJ1-1|TRBD1|NA
TGTGCCAGCAGCCCGGCAGGGGGACCTTACACTGAAGCTTTCTTT
CASSPAGGPYTEAFF
>TRBV14|TRBJ2-7|NA|NA
TGTGCCAGCAGCCAAGCCGGGTCAGGGGTCTACGAGCAGTACTTC
CASSQAGSGVYEQYF
>TRBV10-3|TRBJ2-1|TRBD2|NA
TGTGCCACCGAGGGAGGGGAGGAAGAGCAGTTCTTC
CATEGGEEEQFF
>TRBV6-4|TRBJ1-1|NA|NA
TGTGCCAGCAAACTACAGGGATTAGGGGACACTGAAGCTTTCTTT
CASKLQGLGDTEAFF
>TRBV6-5|TRBJ2-7|NA|NA
TGTGCCAGCAGTCAGCCAGAGTACGAGCAGTACTTC
CASSQPEYEQYF
>TRBV27|TRBJ1-4|TRBD1|NA
TGTGCCAGCAGTGTAAGGGGGCATGCTAATGAAAAACTGTTTTTT
CASSVRGHANEKLFF
>TRBV7-8|TRBJ1-5|NA|NA
TGTGCCAGCAGCTTAGGGGCCAGGGGCAATCAGCCCCAGCATTTT
CASSLGARGNQPQHF
>TRBV14|TRBJ1-1|NA|few
TGTGCCAGCAGCCGTGGACAGACTACTGAAGCTTTCTTT
CASSRGQTTEAFF
>TRBV9|TRBJ1-3|NA|NA
TGTGCCAGCAGCACCCTGGCGACCCGCTCTGGAAACACCATATATTTT
CASSTLATRSGNTIYF
>TRBV6-6|TRBJ1-1|NA|NA
TGTGCCAGCAGTCGGTCTGGGCCAGAAGCTTTCTTT
CASSRSGPEAFF
>TRBV4-1|TRBJ1-5|TRBD1|NA
TGCGCCAGCAGCCAAGGGACCGGGACAGAAAATCAGCCCCAGCATTTT
CASSQGTGTENQPQHF
>TRBV19|TRBJ2-2|NA|NA
TGTGCCAGTACCTTAGAACCAGCCGGGGAGCTGTTTTTT
CASTLEPAGELFF
>TRBV2|TRBJ2-1|TRBD2|NA
TGTGCCAGCATAGGGACTAGTTTGAACAATGAGCAGTTCTTC
CASIGTSLNNEQFF
>TRBV18|TRBJ1-4|NA|few
TGTGCCAGCCGACAGGAGGTGACTGAAAAACTGTTTTTT
CASRQEVTEKLFF
>TRBV7-8|TRBJ2-7|NA|NA
TGTGCCAGCAGCTTAAGAAGCGCCCACTCCTACGAGCAGTACTTC
CASSLRSAHSYEQYF
>TRBV10-1|TRBJ2-2|NA|NA
TGCGCCAGCAGTGTCGGAGACACCGGGGAGCTGTTTTTT
CASSVGDTGELFF
>TRBV28|TRBJ2-5|NA|NA
TGTGCCAGCAGTTTAGCGGGCAGTGGGCAAGAGACCCAGTACTTC
CASSLAGSGQETQYF
>TRBV6-1|TRBJ1-5|NA|NA
TGTGCCAGCAGTGAAGATGTCGGCGGGAGCAATCAGCCCCAGCATTTT
CASSEDVGGSNQPQHF
>TRBV30|TRBJ2-7|TRBD2|NA
TGTGCCTCGGGGGGGGGCTTCGCTAACGAGCAGTACTTC
CASGGGFANEQYF
>TRBV27|TRBJ1-5|NA|NA
TGTGCCAGCAGTTTATTTGGAGAGCGCAATCAGCCCCAGCATTTT
CASSLFGERNQPQHF
>TRBV4-3|TRBJ2-7|NA|NA
TGCGCCAGCAGCCAAGATAGGACAGACATCTACGAGCAGTACTTC
CASSQDRTDIYEQYF
>TRBV29-1|TRBJ2-3|NA|NA
TGCAGCGTTGAAATAGTTAACACAGATACGCAGTATTTT
CSVEIVNTDTQYF